The 28 T cell receptor beta chains listed next were all sequenced from one sample in a study of shared clonotypes between healthy human individuals. Data came from immunoSEQ multiplex PCR; TCRdb stores just in-frame clones and leaves some out. This sample has 300,000 to 400,000 clones, with roughly 80% found just once. The sample was memory CD4+ T cells sorted from blood. The subset: CD45RA-negative fraction. Receptor source: a man aged 25-40 years in good health.

The rearrangement joins TRBV7-9 to TRBJ1-2; perhaps TRBD1 as D (5 bases). The CDR3 extends over 16 amino acids. V lost 2 bases and J 9 bases, leaving 22 bases between the germline ends. Germline CDR1 reads SEHNR; CDR2 reads FQNEAQ (reference sequence). The CDR3 DNA is TGTGCCAGCAGCTTACAAGGGACGGGGCAGGTTTTACGCTACACCTTC. Translated: CASSLQGTGQVLRYTF.

The chain joins TRBV5-8 to TRBJ2-7; D is possibly TRBD2 (5 bases). The CDR3 is 14 amino acids. Germline V gene lookup returns CDR1 SGHTS and CDR2 YDEGEE. V dropped 6 bases and J dropped 7 bases, with 20 bases sitting between them. The CDR3 loop is CASITKDWSREQYF. CDR3 bases: TGTGCCAGCATCACTAAGGACTGGAGTCGGGAGCAGTACTTC. The full variable domain, completed using reference TRBV5-8 and TRBJ2-7, is EAGVTQSPTHLIKTRGQQATLRCSPISGHTSVYWYQQALGLGLQFLLWYDEGEERNRGNFPPRFSGRQFPNYSSELNVNALELEDSALYLCASITKDWSREQYFGPGTRLTVT.

As regards this clone: The junction does not match germline at one end; this may be a read error. The V and J genes are TRBV7-7 and TRBJ2-2; 8 nucleotides agree with TRBD1. The CDR3 covers 15 residues. Germline-derived CDR1 and CDR2 are SSHAT and FNYEAQ (reference sequence). Here the CDR3 DNA reads TGTGCTAGCAGCCAGGGGGCACCGAACACCGGGGAGCTGTTTTTT. Its translation: CASSQGAPNTGELFF.

This sequence joins TRBV19 and TRBJ2-2, with 9 bases aligning to TRBD2. The CDR3 is 15 residues long. Trimming at V came to 8 bases and at J to 5 bases, leaving 9 bases not matched to a gene. CDR1 and CDR2 from the germline V gene are LNHDA and SQIVND (reference sequence). CDR3 in DNA: TGTGCCAGTCTCTCCAGACTAGCGGTTACCGGGGAGCTGTTTTTT. Translated: CASLSRLAVTGELFF.

This clone has more than one count but fewer than ten. Other nucleotide sequences in the sample specify the same CDR3. V usage is TRBV7-9 and J usage is TRBJ2-1; D remains ambiguous. The CDR3 has 13 amino acids. Trimming took 1 base from V and 4 from J, leaving 5 bases between them. Per the germline V gene, CDR1 is SEHNR and CDR2 is FQNEAQ (reference sequence). CDR3 protein: CASSLGRYNEQFF. The DNA of the CDR3 is TGTGCCAGCAGCTTAGGGCGATACAATGAGCAGTTCTTC.

The chain uses TRBV10-1 and TRBJ2-2; D may correspond to TRBD1 or TRBD2 (5 bases each). Per the germline V gene, CDR1 is WNHNN and CDR2 is SYGVQD (reference sequence). This CDR3 contains 14 residues. Trimming shortened V by 6 bases and J by 6 bases, and 14 bases separated the two germline ends. The CDR3 reads CASSRDPWAGELFF. The DNA for the CDR3 is TGCGCCAGCAGCCGGGACCCATGGGCCGGGGAGCTGTTTTTT.

The V gene is TRBV28, the J gene TRBJ2-7; TRBD2 matches at 8 bases. From germline, CDR1 is MDHEN and CDR2 SYDVKM. The CDR3 has 14 amino acids. V was clipped by 3 bases and J by 6 bases; unmatched bases: 7. The CDR3 sequence: CASSLVFAGGEQYF. In nucleotides, the CDR3 is TGTGCCAGCAGTTTGGTATTCGCGGGGGGCGAGCAGTACTTC. The variable domain in full, with the rest retrieved from reference TRBV28 and TRBJ2-7, is DVKVTQSSRYLVKRTGEKVFLECVQDMDHENMFWYRQDPGLGLRLIYFSYDVKMKEKGDIPEGYSVSREKKERFSLILESASTNQTSMYLCASSLVFAGGEQYFGPGTRLTVT.

This rearrangement joins TRBV12-5 to TRBJ2-1; 12 positions agree with TRBD1. The CDR3 has 15 residues. Germline CDR1 LGHNT, CDR2 FRNRAP. V lost 6 bases to trimming and J lost 8 bases; unmatched junction nucleotides: 8. The CDR3 sequence is CASGQGQGAKDEQFF. The CDR3 nucleotides are TGTGCTAGTGGCCAGGGACAGGGGGCTAAGGATGAGCAGTTCTTC.

This chain links TRBV7-2 with TRBJ1-4; perhaps TRBD1 as D (5 bases). Germline CDR1 is SGHTA and CDR2 is FQGNSA. With 5 bases removed from V and 7 bases from J, the gap between germline ends came to 17 bases. The CDR3 loop spans 15 amino acids. The CDR3 bases are TGTGCCAGCAGCCTACGACAGTCTCGTGGTGAAAAACTGTTTTTT. Its protein is CASSLRQSRGEKLFF.

DNA for the CDR3: TGTGCCAGTAGTATGGACGACAGGCGGTATGGCTACACCTTC. It codes for CASSMDDRRYGYTF. The V call is TRBV19, the J call TRBJ1-2, with D possibly matching TRBD1 (6 bases). The CDR3 extends over 14 amino acids. Germline assignment: CDR1 LNHDA and CDR2 SQIVND (reference sequence). Between the trimmed V and J ends, which lost 3 bases and 5 bases, there was a span of 13 bases.

The rearrangement uses TRBV10-1 and TRBJ2-7; 7 nucleotides line up with TRBD2. The CDR3 spans 16 residues. CDR1 WNHNN and CDR2 SYGVQD come from the germline V gene (reference sequence). The trim removed 4 bases at V and 9 bases at J, leaving 18 bases unmatched. DNA for the CDR3: TGCGCCAGCAGTGGGAAAGGCTCCAACACACCGGGAGGGCAGTACTTC. Translated, it gives CASSGKGSNTPGGQYF.

The V gene is TRBV4-1, the J gene TRBJ2-7; D is perhaps TRBD2 (6 bases). Germline CDR1 MGHRA, CDR2 YSYEKL. CDR3 length: 16 residues. V dropped 2 bases and J dropped 2 bases, with 16 bases sitting between them. The CDR3 reads CASSQSWIAEAYEQYF. The CDR3 DNA is TGCGCCAGCAGCCAAAGTTGGATAGCGGAGGCCTACGAGCAGTACTTC.

The count of this clone is one. The V gene is TRBV2, the J gene TRBJ1-3; possibly TRBD1 for D (6 bases). From germline, CDR1 is SNHLY and CDR2 FYNNEI. With 3 bases removed from V and 1 base from J, the gap between germline ends came to 19 bases. This CDR3 is 18 amino acids long. In DNA, the CDR3 is TGTGCCAGCAGTGAGGACCGCAGGGGTTTGCTGTCTGGAAACACCATATATTTT. This codes for CASSEDRRGLLSGNTIYF.

The V gene is TRBV5-1, the J gene TRBJ2-2; the D is unclear. Germline V gene data show CDR1 as SGHRS and CDR2 as YFSETQ. There are 17 residues in the CDR3. Deletions cut 0 bases from V and 3 bases from J, with 15 bases between. The CDR3 DNA sequence: TGCGCCAGCAGCTTGGATTCTGGGCGAGCCGACACCGGGGAGCTGTTTTTT. Translated, it gives CASSLDSGRADTGELFF. The complete variable domain, with remaining parts taken from reference TRBV5-1 and TRBJ2-2, reads KAGVTQTPRYLIKTRGQQVTLSCSPISGHRSVSWYQQTPGQGLQFLFEYFSETQRNKGNFPGRFSGRQFSNSRSEMNVSTLELGDSALYLCASSLDSGRADTGELFFGEGSRLTVL.

This chain uses TRBV11-2 with TRBJ2-7; 11 bases agree with TRBD2. Germline V gene sequence: CDR1 SGHAT, CDR2 FQNNGV. V shed 8 bases, J shed 2 bases, and the junction held 8 bases outside the gene matches. The CDR3 sequence is 15 residues long. Here the CDR3 reads CASRLTSGGTYEQYF. CDR3 in DNA: TGTGCCAGCCGTCTAACTAGCGGGGGAACCTACGAGCAGTACTTC.

V is TRBV6-5 and J is TRBJ1-2; D not resolved. The germline V and J ends were trimmed by 7 bases and 4 bases, with 19 bases remaining between them. CDR1 and CDR2 from the germline V gene are MNHEY and SVGAGI. There are 15 residues in the CDR3. The CDR3 region has the DNA TGTGCCAGCACGTCGGGGTCCCTCACCTCCTATGGCTACACCTTC. Translation: CASTSGSLTSYGYTF.

The gene calls are TRBV11-2 and TRBJ1-4; no clear D. This CDR3 spans 13 amino acids. CDR1 SGHAT and CDR2 FQNNGV come from the germline V gene. The germline V and J ends were trimmed by 2 bases and 8 bases, with 9 bases remaining between them. The CDR3, as DNA: TGTGCCAGCAGCTTATTGCTTAGCGAAAAACTGTTTTTT. Amino acids: CASSLLLSEKLFF.

The chain carries TRBV5-3 and TRBJ2-1; 8 bases are a match to TRBD2. TRBV5-3 is an ORF, with its function uncertain. Trimming at V came to 5 bases and at J to 4 bases, leaving 11 bases not matched to a gene. This CDR3 contains 16 residues. DNA of the CDR3: TGTGCCAGAAGTCCTAAAAGGACTAGCCGATACAATGAGCAGTTCTTC. Translating it yields CARSPKRTSRYNEQFF.

There are many counts of this clone. In the same sample, other DNA sequences code for this CDR3. The V gene is TRBV18, the J gene TRBJ2-7; TRBD2 matches 11 bases. The V and J ends lost 3 bases and 2 bases, in that order; junction bases with no gene match: 0. The CDR3 totals 14 residues. Germline V gives CDR1 KGHSH, CDR2 LQKENI. DNA for the CDR3: TGTGCCAGCTCACCGGGACTAGCGGCCTACGAGCAGTACTTC. This gives the protein CASSPGLAAYEQYF.

This chain links TRBV6-1 with TRBJ1-2; D ambiguous. CDR3 size: 14 residues. Looked up from germline, CDR1 is MNHNS and CDR2 is SASEGT. Deletions cut 5 bases from V and 5 bases from J, with 15 bases between. The CDR3 DNA is TGTGCCAGCAGTCCAATTGAGGGAAGGTATGGCTACACCTTC. Protein: CASSPIEGRYGYTF.

This chain uses TRBV5-6 with TRBJ1-4; 9 bases are shared with TRBD1. The CDR3 loop spans 14 amino acids. The ends lost 6 bases at V and 9 bases at J; junction bases unmatched: 9. Germline V gene data show CDR1 as SGHDT and CDR2 as YYEEEE. The CDR3 reads CASNEQGAPKKLFF. The CDR3 DNA is TGTGCCAGCAACGAACAGGGGGCGCCGAAAAAACTGTTTTTT.

This chain links TRBV9 with TRBJ1-1; no definite D call. Trimming removed 0 bases from V and 7 bases from J, with 10 bases in between. This CDR3 contains 13 residues. Per the germline V gene, CDR1 is SGDLS and CDR2 is YYNGEE. The CDR3 DNA sequence: TGTGCCAGCAGCGTAGTAGGGAAGAGTGAAGCTTTCTTT. Encoded protein: CASSVVGKSEAFF.

This chain links TRBV7-9 with TRBJ1-4, with D possibly TRBD1 on 6 matching bases. Germline V lookup: CDR1 SEHNR, CDR2 FQNEAQ (reference sequence). The V end was cut by 5 bases, the J end by 0 bases, with 13 bases between. CDR3 length: 16 amino acids. The CDR3 here is CASSLLAGATNEKLFF. CDR3 sequence (DNA): TGTGCCAGCAGCCTATTAGCAGGGGCAACTAATGAAAAACTGTTTTTT.

The rearrangement uses TRBV19 and TRBJ2-5; TRBD2 matches at 7 bases. The CDR3 is 16 amino acids. The V segment lost 3 bases and the J segment 3 bases; nucleotides outside the gene matches: 10. CDR1 is LNHDA and CDR2 is SQIVND in the germline V gene (reference sequence). In DNA, the CDR3 is TGTGCCAGTAGTATTGGGTCGGGACTACCGAAAGAGACCCAGTACTTC. As protein: CASSIGSGLPKETQYF.

V gene TRBV4-3 combines with J gene TRBJ2-7; D possibly corresponds to TRBD2 (6 bases). Germline V gene lookup returns CDR1 LGHNA and CDR2 YSLEER. V lost 5 bases, J lost 2 bases, and 16 bases lay in between. The CDR3 runs 15 residues. In nucleotides, the CDR3 is TGCGCCAGCAGCATTGGTCGGGAGCCGGCCTACGAGCAGTACTTC. This sequence encodes CASSIGREPAYEQYF.

CDR3 loop: CASSQQVGTDTQYF. The CDR3 coding sequence is TGTGCCAGCAGCCAACAGGTCGGCACAGATACGCAGTATTTT. V gene TRBV14 combines with J gene TRBJ2-3; D remains ambiguous. V lost 2 bases and J lost 1, with 7 bases in between. This CDR3 is 14 amino acids long. CDR1 is SGHDN, CDR2 FVKESK, per germline.

The chain uses TRBV5-1 and TRBJ2-1; D perhaps matches TRBD2 (6 bases). Germline V lookup: CDR1 SGHRS, CDR2 YFSETQ. CDR3 length: 16 residues. V was clipped by 4 bases and J by 0 bases, with 14 bases between them. The CDR3 loop is CASSGGAATSYNEQFF. CDR3 nucleotides: TGCGCCAGCAGCGGCGGGGCAGCCACCTCCTACAATGAGCAGTTCTTC.

The rearrangement links TRBV18 to TRBJ1-2; 7 bases are a match to TRBD1. There are 13 residues in the CDR3. Trimming cost V 4 bases and J 6 bases; bases outside gene matches: 5. The germline CDR1 and CDR2 sequences are KGHSH and LQKENI. In DNA, the CDR3 is TGTGCCAGCTCACAACAGGGGCAGAATGGCTACACCTTC. Amino acids: CASSQQGQNGYTF. The full variable domain, completed using reference TRBV18 and TRBJ1-2, is NAGVMQNPRHLVRRRGQEARLRCSPMKGHSHVYWYRQLPEEGLKFMVYLQKENIIDESGMPKERFSAEFPKEGPSILRIQQVVRGDSAAYFCASSQQGQNGYTFGSGTRLTVV.